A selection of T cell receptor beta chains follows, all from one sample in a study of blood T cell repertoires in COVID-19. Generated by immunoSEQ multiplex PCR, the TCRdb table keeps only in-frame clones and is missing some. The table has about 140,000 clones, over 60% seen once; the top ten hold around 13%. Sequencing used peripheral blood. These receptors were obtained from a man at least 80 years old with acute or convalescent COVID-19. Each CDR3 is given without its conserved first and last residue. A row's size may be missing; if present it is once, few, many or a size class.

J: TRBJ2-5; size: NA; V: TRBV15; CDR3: ATSRVGGEETQY
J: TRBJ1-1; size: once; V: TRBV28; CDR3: ASSLEGAYTEAF
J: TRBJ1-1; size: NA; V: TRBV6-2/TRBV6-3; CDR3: ASSFQGTEAF
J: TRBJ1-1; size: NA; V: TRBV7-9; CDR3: ASSFVRNTEAF
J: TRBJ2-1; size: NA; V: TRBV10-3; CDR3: AAQAAGGYNEQF
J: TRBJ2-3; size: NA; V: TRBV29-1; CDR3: SVHGVRSTDTQY
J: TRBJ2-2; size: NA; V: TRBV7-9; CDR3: ASSKDRTGTGELF
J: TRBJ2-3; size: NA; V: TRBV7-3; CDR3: ASSLVRAPDTQY
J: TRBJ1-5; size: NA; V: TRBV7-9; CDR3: ASSQGVQEPQH
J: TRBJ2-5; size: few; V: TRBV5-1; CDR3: ASSLSGQGSETQY
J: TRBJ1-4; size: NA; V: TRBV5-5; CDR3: ASSLLGGRGEKLF
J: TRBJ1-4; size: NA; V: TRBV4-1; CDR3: ASSQSPRGRGPEKLF
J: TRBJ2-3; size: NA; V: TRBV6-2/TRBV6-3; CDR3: ASSTTSSGGREDTQY
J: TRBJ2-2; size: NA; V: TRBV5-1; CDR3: ASSIGGGTGELF
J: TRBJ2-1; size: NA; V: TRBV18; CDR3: ASSPPGLAGNNEQF
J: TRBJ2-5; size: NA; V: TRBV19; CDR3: ASSVRQGIAETQY
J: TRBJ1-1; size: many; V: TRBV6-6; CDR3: ASSYRGENTEAF
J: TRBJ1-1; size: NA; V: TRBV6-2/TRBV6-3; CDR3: ASSYEGNTEAF
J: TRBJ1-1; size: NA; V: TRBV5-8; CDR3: ASSYPRRGTEAF
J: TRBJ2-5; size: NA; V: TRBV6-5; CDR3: ASTKGTAAQSTQY
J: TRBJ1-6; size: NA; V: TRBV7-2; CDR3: ASSVTGTNSPLH
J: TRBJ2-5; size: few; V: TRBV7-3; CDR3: ASSFAAGTQETQY
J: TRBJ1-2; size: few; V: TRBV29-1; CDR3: SGGQELNYGYT
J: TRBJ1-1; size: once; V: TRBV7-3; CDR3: ASSLWGLTEAF
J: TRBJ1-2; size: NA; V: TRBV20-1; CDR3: SARWAGGYT
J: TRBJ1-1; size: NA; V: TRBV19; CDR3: ASSIATDSAEAF
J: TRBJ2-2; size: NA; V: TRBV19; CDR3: ASSTSGGWGGELF
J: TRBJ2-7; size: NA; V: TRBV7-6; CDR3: ASSLSRGTGSGEQY
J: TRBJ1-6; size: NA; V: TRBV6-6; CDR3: ASSPTGGRRSYNSPLH
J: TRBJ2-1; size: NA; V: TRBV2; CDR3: AVPGYNEQF
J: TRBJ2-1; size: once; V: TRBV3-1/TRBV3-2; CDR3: ASSAYVAGGPGEQF
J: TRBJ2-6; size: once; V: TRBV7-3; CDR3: ASSLSGSRWVGANVLT
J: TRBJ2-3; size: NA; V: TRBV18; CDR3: ASSPQAGRTDTQY
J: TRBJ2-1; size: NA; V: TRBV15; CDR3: ATSKLAGGSYNEQF
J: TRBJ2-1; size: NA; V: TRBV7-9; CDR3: ASSSLAGGPSSSYNEQF
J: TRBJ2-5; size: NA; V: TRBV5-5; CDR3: ASSEQGEKTQY
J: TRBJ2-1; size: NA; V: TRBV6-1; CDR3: ASSERNEQF
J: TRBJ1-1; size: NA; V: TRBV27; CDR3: ASSFVNLGYTEAF
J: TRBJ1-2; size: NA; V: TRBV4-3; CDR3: ASSQEVSGYGYT
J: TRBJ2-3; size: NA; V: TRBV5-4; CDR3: ASSARDTQY
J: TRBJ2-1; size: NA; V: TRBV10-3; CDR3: AISGGGFNEQF
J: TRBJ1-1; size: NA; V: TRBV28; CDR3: ASTPGGRKGNTEAF
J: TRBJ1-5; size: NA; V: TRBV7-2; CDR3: ASSWIANQPQH
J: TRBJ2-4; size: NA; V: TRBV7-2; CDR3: ASSLEGGQTKLAKNIQY
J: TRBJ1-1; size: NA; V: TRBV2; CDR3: ASSVFGTEAF
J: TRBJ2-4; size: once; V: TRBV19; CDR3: ASSYYRGGGVNIQY
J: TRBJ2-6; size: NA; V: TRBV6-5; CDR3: ASSSRKAGANVLT
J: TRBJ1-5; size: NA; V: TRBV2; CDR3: ASSGQGSSNQPQH
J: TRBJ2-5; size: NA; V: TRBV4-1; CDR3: ASSQTGTGGTEETQY
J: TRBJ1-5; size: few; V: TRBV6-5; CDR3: ASSRGQGNNQPQH
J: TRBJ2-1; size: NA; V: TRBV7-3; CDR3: ASSLRAGGPNEQF
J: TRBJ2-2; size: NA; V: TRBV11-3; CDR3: ASSLGGQGTGELF
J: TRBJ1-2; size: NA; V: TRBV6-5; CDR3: ASSPGSIGGGYT
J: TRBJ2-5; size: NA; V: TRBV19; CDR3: ASSISGGGETQY
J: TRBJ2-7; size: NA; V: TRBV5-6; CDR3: ASSLEGGGASGSYEQY
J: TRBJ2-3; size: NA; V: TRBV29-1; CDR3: SVESGTDVGTDTQY
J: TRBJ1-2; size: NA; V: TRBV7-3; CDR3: ASSPRGGARGYT
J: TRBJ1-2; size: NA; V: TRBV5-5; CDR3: ASSTWTEGGRYT
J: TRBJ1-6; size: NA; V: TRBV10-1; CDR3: ASSYFDRVSPLH
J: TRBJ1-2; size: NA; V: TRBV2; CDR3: ASIYDRSGEGYT